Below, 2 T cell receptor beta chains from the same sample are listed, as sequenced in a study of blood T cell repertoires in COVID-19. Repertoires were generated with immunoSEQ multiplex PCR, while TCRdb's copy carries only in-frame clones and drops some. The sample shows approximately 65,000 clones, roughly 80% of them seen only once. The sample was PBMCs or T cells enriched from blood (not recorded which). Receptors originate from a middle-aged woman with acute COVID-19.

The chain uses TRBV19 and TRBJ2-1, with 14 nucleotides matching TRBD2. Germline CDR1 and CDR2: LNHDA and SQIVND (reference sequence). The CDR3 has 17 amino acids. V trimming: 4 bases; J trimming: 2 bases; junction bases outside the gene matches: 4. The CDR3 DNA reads TGTGCCAGTAGTACCCGGGGACTAGCGGGGGCCTACAATGAGCAGTTCTTC. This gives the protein CASSTRGLAGAYNEQFF.

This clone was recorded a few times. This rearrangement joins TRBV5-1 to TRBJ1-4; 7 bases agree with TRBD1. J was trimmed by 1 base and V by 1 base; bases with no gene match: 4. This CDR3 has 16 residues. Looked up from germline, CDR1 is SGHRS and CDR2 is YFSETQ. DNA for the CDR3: TGCGCCAGCAGCTTGAGAGGGGGCCGAACTAATGAAAAACTGTTTTTT. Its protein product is CASSLRGGRTNEKLFF.